This TCR beta chain was identified during a study of T cells in Graves' hyperthyroidism and ophthalmopathy. Whole-study results and caveats: Peripheral blood also featured most of the thyroid clonotypes expanded above 0.001.

Fresh peripheral blood, 8 to 10 ml of it, supplied the PBMCs. Amplified regions were TCR beta CDR3 sequences from RNA transcripts. First-round RT-PCR with HTBI primers amplified the TCR CDR3 region. TCRdb reprocessed the multiplex PCR reads via MiXCR and lists one record per CDR3 protein. The repertoire consists of 500,000 to 650,000 distinct CDR3 sequences, with nearly 20% occurring once and the leading ten covering about 45%. CDR1 and CDR2 from the germline V gene are GTSNPN and SVGIG (reference sequence). V was pared by 6 bases and J by 7 bases, with 6 bases of the junction left unmatched. The CDR3 is 11 amino acids. The table lists this clonotype with many counts. The antigen is not known.

This receptor was taken from a man aged 35 to 55 with Graves' ophthalmopathy. The V gene is TRBV30, the J gene TRBJ2-7; 7 positions match TRBD1. Sequencing was done on a sample of blood. The CDR3, as DNA: TGTGCCTGCGAGGGGGCTGCGGAGCAGTACTTC. Translated: CACEGAAEQYF.